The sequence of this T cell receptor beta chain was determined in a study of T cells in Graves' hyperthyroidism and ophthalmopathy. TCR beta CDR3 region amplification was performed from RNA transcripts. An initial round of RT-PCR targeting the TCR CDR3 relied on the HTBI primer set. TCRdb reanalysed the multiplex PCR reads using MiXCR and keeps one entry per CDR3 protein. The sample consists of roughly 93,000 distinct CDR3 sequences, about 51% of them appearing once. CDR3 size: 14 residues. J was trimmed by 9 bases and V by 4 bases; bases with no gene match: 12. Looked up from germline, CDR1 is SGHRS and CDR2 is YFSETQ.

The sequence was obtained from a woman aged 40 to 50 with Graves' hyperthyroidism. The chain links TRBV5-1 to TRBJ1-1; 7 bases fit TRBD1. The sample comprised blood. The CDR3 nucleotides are TGCGCCAGCAGCGCAGGGACAGATACCGCGAAAGCTTTCTTT. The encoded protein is CASSAGTDTAKAFF.